The TCR beta chain under discussion was sequenced for a study of blood T cell repertoires in COVID-19. Germline values: CDR1 SQVTM, CDR2 ANQGSEA. Trimming stripped 3 bases from V and 4 bases from J, with 24 bases between. This CDR3 has 17 residues. Sequenced by immunoSEQ multiplex PCR; TCRdb stores in-frame clones only, minus some. The profile shows approximately 76,000 clones, 80% to 90% of them singletons. The sample was peripheral blood. The TCR sequence derives from a man older than 75 in a cohort sampled during active COVID-19. This chain uses TRBV29-1 with TRBJ1-2; a weak D match, TRBD1 (5 bases). CDR3 DNA sequence: TGCAGCGTTGACCCGCGGGACTCCGGTGAGCGGGTCTATGGCTACACCTTC. Protein product: CSVDPRDSGERVYGYTF.